The clone carrying this TCR beta chain was detected ten times or more. Antigen: not known. The ends were cut back, 4 bases at V and 2 bases at J, with 15 bases in the middle. CDR1 and CDR2 from the germline V gene are SGHRS and YFSETQ. The CDR3 runs 15 residues. In making TCR cDNA, 5'RACE template switching added a universal primer site and UMIs to it. TCRdb independently ran MiXCR on the 5' RACE reads; one entry per CDR3 protein. The data show about 150,000 distinct CDR3 sequences, under 8% seen once. The data are from a study of T cells after yellow fever vaccination. Study context: It was SMART-Seq v4 Ultra Low Input that prepared the fractions with low cell numbers.

Whole-study results and caveats: Although most clonotypes did not, a small share appeared in both CD4 and CD8 compartments. Abundant bulk-derived clonotypes could contaminate FACS-sorted repertoires.

V and J are TRBV5-1 and TRBJ2-5; D might be TRBD1 or TRBD2, each matching 5 bases. Sequencing used CD4+ T cells sorted from PBMCs, obtained 10 days after the yellow fever booster vaccination. The receptor was derived from a man aged 30-40 years who received the YFV17D yellow fever vaccine. The CDR3 is CASSLREGPQETQYF. In nucleotides, the CDR3 is TGCGCCAGCAGCCTGAGAGAGGGGCCGCAAGAGACCCAGTACTTC.